The 14 T cell receptor beta chains below all came from one sample that was sequenced in a study of shared clonotypes between healthy human individuals. The repertoire was sequenced with immunoSEQ multiplex PCR; TCRdb's copy has only in-frame clones and lacks some. The sample holds approximately 2,000,000 clones, around 93% seen once. Naive-designated CD8 cells lacked CD45RO, were positively enriched for CCR7, and omitted terminally differentiated effector memory CD45RA+ cells. Sequencing was performed on naive CD8+ T cells from PBMCs. The receptors here all came from a man between 18 and 29 years old in good health. Some clones in this sample may be carry-over from other donors' samples.

The chain carries TRBV27 and TRBJ2-7, with a weak D call TRBD2 (5 bases). The germline V gene encodes CDR1 MNHEY and CDR2 SMNVEV (reference sequence). The V end lost 4 bases, the J end lost 4 bases, and 14 bases lay between the germline ends. The CDR3 is made up of 14 amino acids. CDR3 loop: CASSSTGGFYEQYF. The DNA of the CDR3 is TGTGCCAGCAGTTCCACTGGAGGTTTTTACGAGCAGTACTTC.

The chain carries TRBV4-3 and TRBJ2-2; TRBD2 agrees at 9 bases. From germline, CDR1 is LGHNA and CDR2 YSLEER. The CDR3 extends over 17 amino acids. With V trimmed by 0 bases and J by 6 bases, 8 bases remained unmatched. The CDR3 region has the DNA TGCGCCAGCAGCCAAGACCTAGCGGGGTTTCGCGCCGGGGAGCTGTTTTTT. Amino acid sequence: CASSQDLAGFRAGELFF.

The chain recombines TRBV10-1 with TRBJ2-2, with a possible D match to TRBD1 (6 bases). The CDR3 has 16 residues. CDR1 is WNHNN, CDR2 SYGVQD, per germline (reference sequence). Trimming stripped 7 bases from V and 5 bases from J, with 20 bases between. The CDR3 nucleotides are TGCGCCAGCAAACCTTCCAGGGGCTGTGGAACCGGGGAGCTGTTTTTT. It translates to CASKPSRGCGTGELFF.

This clone was seen only a few times. V is TRBV9 and J is TRBJ2-7; 10 bases align to TRBD2. The length of the CDR3 is 16 residues. CDR1 and CDR2 (germline): SGDLS, YYNGEE. Germline trimming cut 1 base from V and 5 bases from J; bases unmatched to any gene: 9. The CDR3 DNA sequence: TGTGCCAGCAGCGTATCTAGCGGGAGAGGTGTTAACGAGCAGTACTTC. Protein: CASSVSSGRGVNEQYF.

The J gene is TRBJ2-7, the V gene TRBV4-1, with 8 bases lining up with TRBD1. Germline loops: CDR1 MGHRA, CDR2 YSYEKL. This CDR3 region has 16 residues. The V segment lost 5 bases and the J segment 2 bases; nucleotides outside the gene matches: 11. The DNA of the CDR3 is TGCGCCAGCAGCTACGGACAGGGTCTCGGGGCCTACGAGCAGTACTTC. Translating gives CASSYGQGLGAYEQYF.

The chain uses TRBV18 and TRBJ2-7; D gene unclear. Trimming shortened V by 2 bases and J by 5 bases, and 19 bases separated the two germline ends. The CDR3 spans 16 residues. The V gene's germline CDR1 is KGHSH and CDR2 LQKENI. DNA for the CDR3: TGTGCCAGCTCACCAAGGTCCCTCAGGTCCTTGGACGAGCAGTACTTC. It codes for CASSPRSLRSLDEQYF.

For this clone: This same CDR3 is encoded by further DNA sequences in the sample. The J gene is TRBJ2-3, the V gene TRBV27; D uncertain. The length of the CDR3 is 14 residues. Trimming stripped 2 bases from V and 1 base from J, with 7 bases between. CDR1 is MNHEY, CDR2 SMNVEV, per germline (reference sequence). The CDR3 region has the DNA TGTGCCAGCAGTTTACTTTTGGGCACAGATACGCAGTATTTT. Its protein is CASSLLLGTDTQYF.

The chain is built from TRBV7-9 and TRBJ2-7; TRBD2 aligns across 7 bases. The CDR3 has 13 amino acids. The trim removed 10 bases at V and 2 bases at J, leaving 8 bases unmatched. CDR1 SEHNR and CDR2 FQNEAQ come from the germline V gene (reference sequence). The CDR3 here is CANGGSGTYEQYF. As DNA, the CDR3 is TGTGCCAACGGGGGGAGCGGGACCTACGAGCAGTACTTC.

Comments on this clone: Other DNA sequences in this specimen translate into the identical CDR3. The rearrangement uses TRBV7-2 and TRBJ2-7; 11 bases are a match to TRBD2. CDR1 is SGHTA and CDR2 is FQGNSA in the germline V gene. CDR3 length equals 15 residues. Trimming at V came to 2 bases and at J to 2 bases, leaving 2 bases not matched to a gene. The CDR3 is CASSLLAGGPYEQYF. DNA for the CDR3: TGTGCCAGCAGCTTACTAGCGGGAGGACCCTACGAGCAGTACTTC. Variable domain in full (rest from reference TRBV7-2 and TRBJ2-7): GAGVSQSPSNKVTEKGKDVELRCDPISGHTALYWYRQSLGQGLEFLIYFQGNSAPDKSGLPSDRFSAERTGGSVSTLTIQRTQQEDSAVYLCASSLLAGGPYEQYFGPGTRLTVT.

This chain uses TRBV30 with TRBJ2-2, with 8 bases that match TRBD1. Germline assignment: CDR1 GTSNPN and CDR2 SVGIG (reference sequence). This CDR3 contains 15 residues. J lost 3 bases, V lost 5 bases, and 8 bases had no gene match. CDR3 sequence reads: CAWGKDRVDTGELFF. DNA of the CDR3: TGTGCCTGGGGGAAGGACAGGGTGGACACCGGGGAGCTGTTTTTT.

For this clone: Different DNA sequences within this sample yield the same CDR3. CDR3 protein: CASSQGRGPSYEQYF. In nucleotides, the CDR3 is TGCGCCAGCAGCCAAGGAAGGGGTCCCTCCTACGAGCAGTACTTC. The rearrangement uses TRBV4-1 and TRBJ2-7, with D perhaps matching TRBD1 (5 bases). Trimming stripped 1 base from V and 0 bases from J, with 10 bases between. The length of the CDR3 is 15 residues. The V gene's germline CDR1 is MGHRA and CDR2 YSYEKL.

The chain is built from TRBV27 and TRBJ2-1; tentatively, D is TRBD1 or TRBD2 (5 bases each). V gave up 2 bases and J gave up 10 bases, with 15 bases separating them. This CDR3 spans 14 amino acids. Germline V CDR1 and CDR2: MNHEY, SMNVEV (reference sequence). CDR3 region: CASSLRGVTVEQFF. Here the CDR3 DNA reads TGTGCCAGCAGTTTAAGAGGGGTGACGGTAGAGCAGTTCTTC.

This chain links TRBV6-1 with TRBJ2-5; D gene ambiguous. Trimming stripped 6 bases from V and 1 base from J, with 9 bases between. The CDR3 has 13 residues. Germline CDR1 MNHNS, CDR2 SASEGT. The CDR3 DNA reads TGTGCCAGCAGAAGTGGGGTCCAAGAGACCCAGTACTTC. This sequence encodes CASRSGVQETQYF.

This clone was seen just once. The genes are TRBV4-1 and TRBJ2-3; 10 bases map to TRBD2. The CDR3 sequence is 15 residues long. The J segment lost 9 bases and the V segment lost 0 bases, leaving 6 bases of the junction unmatched. CDR1 is MGHRA and CDR2 is YSYEKL in the germline V gene. For the CDR3, the DNA is TGCGCCAGCAGCCAAGAAACCCCTAGCGGGGGAACGCAGTATTTT. Translating it yields CASSQETPSGGTQYF.